This TCR beta chain was sequenced during a study of regulatory T cells in long-lasting Graves disease. HTBI primers from iRepertoire and Arm-PCR of CDR3 regions yielded the TCR beta libraries. Original processing methods: Across samples, over 55 TRBV and 13 to 15 TRBJ segments were found. MiXCR, run by TCRdb on the multiplex PCR reads, gives a single entry per CDR3 protein. TCRdb, not the original authors, processed these V and J calls. The table has approximately 350,000 distinct CDR3 sequences, approximately 15% seen once. CDR3 length equals 16 residues. The J segment lost 0 bases and the V segment lost 0 bases, leaving 3 bases of the junction unmatched. CDR1 and CDR2 (germline): SGHRS, YFSETQ. At least ten counts were recorded for this clonotype. As to time point: newly diagnosed GD, antithyroid drugs for less than 3 months. Preparation of the TCR library used RNA extracted from PBMCs. This sample also appeared in a second study, on T cells in Graves' hyperthyroidism and ophthalmopathy.

The sequence was collected from a man in his forties or fifties with Graves disease. J is TRBJ2-3 and V is TRBV5-1; 8 nucleotides line up with TRBD2. The source was peripheral blood mononuclear cells (PBMCs), collected at new diagnosis, from a patient treated with antithyroid drugs. CDR3 sequence (DNA): TGCGCCAGCAGCTTGGCCAGCGGGGGAAGCACAGATACGCAGTATTTT. Translation gives CASSLASGGSTDTQYF.